This T cell receptor (beta chain) was sequenced in a study of blood T cell repertoires in COVID-19. Data came from immunoSEQ multiplex PCR; TCRdb stores just in-frame clones and leaves some out. The sample has 90,000 to 150,000 clones, less than 75% seen once. Trimming left V 0 bases short and J 1 base short, with 8 bases between. Germline V gene sequence: CDR1 SGHDN, CDR2 FVKESK. This CDR3 contains 15 residues. This chain connects TRBV14 to TRBJ2-3; no clear D gene. This TCR came from a human donor with acute or convalescent COVID-19. The donor label of this sample is uncertain. Input material: peripheral blood. The CDR3 DNA reads as TGTGCCAGCAGCCAAGATAGAGTACGCACAGATACGCAGTATTTT. This sequence encodes CASSQDRVRTDTQYF.